Following are 9 T cell receptor beta chains from one sample sequenced in a study of CXCR3-negative and CXCR3-positive naive CD8 T cells. General observations from the study: Researchers report that CXCR3-positive naive cells carry more hydrophobic TRB CDR3s than CXCR3-negative naive cells.

Their antigen targets remain unknown. The study made its TRB cDNA libraries by 5' RACE, adding UMI labels. Reprocessing the 5' RACE reads, TCRdb reports a single entry for every CDR3 protein and omits DNA. The listing records 75,000 to 90,000 distinct CDR3 sequences. The sequenced material came from naive CXCR3+ CD8+ T cells from blood. The subset is: CD45RO-CCR7+CD27+CD95- naive CD8+ T cells expressing CXCR3 (TNR3+). These receptors were collected from a human donor in good health. Some clones in this sample may be carry-over from other donors' samples.

The J gene is TRBJ2-2, the V gene TRBV6-5; there is no DNA to check the TCRdb D call of TRBD2. This CDR3 is built from 15 residues. Per the germline V gene, CDR1 is MNHEY and CDR2 is SVGAGI. The CDR3 here is CASSYSGRGTGELFF.

The V gene is TRBV5-1, the J gene TRBJ1-1; the D call of TRBD1 rests on TCRdb alone, since no DNA is present to check it. This CDR3 is 15 amino acids long. From germline, CDR1 is SGHRS and CDR2 YFSETQ. CDR3 sequence: CASSLFSGSASEAFF.

V is TRBV4-1 and J is TRBJ2-7. CDR1 is MGHRA and CDR2 is YSYEKL in the germline V gene. The CDR3 loop spans 15 amino acids. The CDR3 sequence: CASSQVHGRGYEQYF.

The V gene is TRBV27, the J gene TRBJ2-1; as DNA is missing, the TRBD2 call by TCRdb cannot be tested. Germline-derived CDR1 and CDR2 are MNHEY and SMNVEV (reference sequence). CDR3 length: 15 amino acids. Here the CDR3 reads CASSSAGGPFHEQFF.

This rearrangement joins TRBV20-1 to TRBJ2-1; TCRdb's assignment of TRBD2 cannot be checked, as there is no DNA. CDR3 length: 13 amino acids. Germline CDR1 reads DFQATT; CDR2 reads SNEGSKA (reference sequence). The CDR3: CSAMLSRPNEQFF.

This rearrangement joins TRBV10-3 to TRBJ2-7; TCRdb selects TRBD2, and the lack of DNA leaves this call unchecked. The V gene's germline CDR1 is ENHRY and CDR2 SYGVKD. The length of the CDR3 is 14 residues. The CDR3 spells CAISGTSGEDEQYF.

This chain links TRBV6-2 or TRBV6-3 with TRBJ2-6; lacking DNA, the TRBD2 call made by TCRdb goes unchecked. Germline V lookup: CDR1 MNHEY, CDR2 SVGEGT. The CDR3 is 14 residues long. The CDR3 here is CASVGPPGANVLTF.

The chain is built from TRBV28 and TRBJ1-5. In germline, CDR1 is MDHEN, CDR2 SYDVKM. This CDR3 spans 16 amino acids. Here the CDR3 reads CASSLLSEYSNQPQHF.

J is TRBJ2-2 and V is TRBV28; TCRdb's assignment of TRBD1 cannot be checked, as there is no DNA. The CDR3 runs to 19 residues. Germline-derived CDR1 and CDR2 are MDHEN and SYDVKM. CDR3 protein: CASTLRGLIVGGFTGELFF.